Described below is a single TCR beta chain sequence and its context. Its cognate antigen is unknown. A read error may produce the germline difference seen at one junction end. By quantitative 5'-RACE with molecular barcodes, the TCR beta libraries were made. TCRdb recomputed calls from the 5' RACE reads with MiXCR, one row per CDR3 protein. The repertoire holds about 800,000 distinct CDR3 sequences, with roughly 12% as singletons. These data belong to a study of CD8 T cells in ankylosing spondylitis. Study-wide points: Reactive arthritis synovial fluid and blood were previously reported to contain some motif variants. Eight or nine highly homologous variants made up a TCR beta motif that seemed to typify ankylosing spondylitis blood. It was reported that disease-linked clones were significantly enriched in matched ankylosing spondylitis synovial fluid. Disease-linked clones had a CD8+ phenotype and relatively low frequency in peripheral blood.

The sequenced material came from blood, either unsorted or a sorted T cell fraction (not recorded which). The sequence came from a male donor with ankylosing spondylitis.

The CDR3 reads CASSLDAFDSYNDQFF. The CDR3 region has the DNA TGCGCCAGCAGCTTGGACGCATTCGACTCCTACAATGACCAGTTCTTC. The V call is TRBV5-1, the J call TRBJ2-1; D gene uncertain. Germline assignment: CDR1 SGHRS and CDR2 YFSETQ. There are 16 residues in the CDR3.